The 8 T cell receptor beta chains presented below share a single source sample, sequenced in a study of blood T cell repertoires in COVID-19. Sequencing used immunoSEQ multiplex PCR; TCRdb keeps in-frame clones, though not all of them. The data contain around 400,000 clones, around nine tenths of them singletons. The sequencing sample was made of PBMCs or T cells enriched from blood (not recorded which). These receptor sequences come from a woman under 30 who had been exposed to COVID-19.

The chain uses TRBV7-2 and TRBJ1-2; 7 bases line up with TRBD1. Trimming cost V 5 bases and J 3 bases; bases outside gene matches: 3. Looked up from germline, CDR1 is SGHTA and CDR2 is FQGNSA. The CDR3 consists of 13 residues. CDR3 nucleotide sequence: TGTGCCAGCAGCCCCGGGACAGACTATGGCTACACCTTC. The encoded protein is CASSPGTDYGYTF.

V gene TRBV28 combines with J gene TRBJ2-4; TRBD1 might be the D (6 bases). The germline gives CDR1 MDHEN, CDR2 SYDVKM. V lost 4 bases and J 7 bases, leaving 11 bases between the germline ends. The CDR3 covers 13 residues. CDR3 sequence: CASSSTGMNIQYF. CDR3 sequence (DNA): TGTGCCAGCAGTTCAACAGGGATGAACATTCAGTACTTC.

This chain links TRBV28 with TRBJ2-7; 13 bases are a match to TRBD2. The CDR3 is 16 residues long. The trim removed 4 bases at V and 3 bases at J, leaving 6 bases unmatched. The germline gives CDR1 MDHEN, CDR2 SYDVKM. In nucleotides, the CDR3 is TGTGCCAGCAGTTCGGCACTAGCGGGAGGGGGCTACGAGCAGTACTTC. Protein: CASSSALAGGGYEQYF.

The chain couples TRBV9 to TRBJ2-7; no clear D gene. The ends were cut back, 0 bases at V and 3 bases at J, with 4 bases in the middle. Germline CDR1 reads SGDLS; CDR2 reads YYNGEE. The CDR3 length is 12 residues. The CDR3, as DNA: TGTGCCAGCAGCGTAGGAGGCTACGAGCAGTACTTC. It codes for CASSVGGYEQYF.

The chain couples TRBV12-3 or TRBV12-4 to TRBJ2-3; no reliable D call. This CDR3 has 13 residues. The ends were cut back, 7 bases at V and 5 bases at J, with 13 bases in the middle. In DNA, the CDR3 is TGTGCCAGCACCCTTATGATCGGAGATACGCAGTATTTT. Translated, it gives CASTLMIGDTQYF.

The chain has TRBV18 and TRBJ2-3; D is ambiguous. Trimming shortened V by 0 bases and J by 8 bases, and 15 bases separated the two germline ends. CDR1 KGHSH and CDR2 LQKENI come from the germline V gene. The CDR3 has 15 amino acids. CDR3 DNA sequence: TGTGCCAGCTCACCACCCAGTCCCTTAACGGGTACGCAGTATTTT. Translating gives CASSPPSPLTGTQYF.

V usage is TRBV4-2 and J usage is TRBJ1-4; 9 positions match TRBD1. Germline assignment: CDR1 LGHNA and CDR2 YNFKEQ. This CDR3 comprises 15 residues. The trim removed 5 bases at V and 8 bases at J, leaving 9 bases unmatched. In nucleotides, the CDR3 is TGTGCCAGCAGCGCCACAGGGGGCGCGAAAGAAAAACTGTTTTTT. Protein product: CASSATGGAKEKLFF.

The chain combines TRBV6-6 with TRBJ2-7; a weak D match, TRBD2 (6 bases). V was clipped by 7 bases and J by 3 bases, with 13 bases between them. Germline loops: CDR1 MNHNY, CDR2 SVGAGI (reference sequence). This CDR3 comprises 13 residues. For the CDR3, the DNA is TGTGCCAGCAAATGGGACTCCAACTACGAGCAGTACTTC. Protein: CASKWDSNYEQYF.